The entry below gives a single T cell receptor beta chain sequence along with its context. The antigen is not known. Patients with a history of autoimmune disease or on systemic immunosuppression were excluded. The CDR3 is 13 residues long. Per germline, CDR1 GTSNPN and CDR2 SVGIG (reference sequence). V dropped 0 bases and J dropped 7 bases, with 10 bases sitting between them. The sample comes from a study of OX40 agonist ivuxolimab in advanced cancers. Study-level points and caveats: CD4+ and CD8+ blood T cells expanded clonally by week 6 at 0.1 to 3.0 mg/kg. Nonresponders included some who also had low normalized T-cell clonal expansion.

The assay was immunoSEQ multiplex PCR, and TCRdb's table has in-frame clones only and misses some. The sample lists 30,000 to 45,000 clones; roughly 85% were seen once. The receptor's source is an adult with an advanced solid tumor such as melanoma, head and neck, liver or kidney cancer. This specimen consisted of CD4+ or CD8+ T cells sorted from blood, obtained in a trial of the OX40 agonist ivuxolimab. The chain links TRBV30 to TRBJ1-5, with D maybe TRBD1 (5 bases). The CDR3 is CAWSVHQGQPQHF. The CDR3 coding sequence is TGTGCCTGGAGTGTACACCAGGGCCAGCCCCAGCATTTT.